The 5 T cell receptor beta chains below come from one sample, sequenced in a study of blood T cell repertoires in COVID-19. Using immunoSEQ multiplex PCR, the repertoire was profiled, and TCRdb retains in-frame clones only, with some absent. The sample contains roughly 200,000 clones, 75% to 90% of which appear only once. What was sequenced was PBMCs or T cells enriched from blood (not recorded which). The origin of the receptors is a woman in her forties with acute COVID-19.

This clone has just one count. The rearrangement joins TRBV6-1 to TRBJ1-3; no definite D call. CDR1 and CDR2 (germline): MNHNS, SASEGT. The CDR3 runs 15 residues. The V end lost 2 bases, the J end lost 2 bases, and 10 bases lay between the germline ends. CDR3 nucleotides: TGTGCCAGCAGTGAATCCGGAACAGCTGGAAACACCATATATTTT. Its protein product is CASSESGTAGNTIYF.

The rearrangement joins TRBV6-5 to TRBJ1-2; D is possibly TRBD1 (5 bases). The CDR3 covers 15 residues. Trimming removed 2 bases at V and 3 bases at J, with 13 bases between. Germline assignment: CDR1 MNHEY and CDR2 SVGAGI. The CDR3 DNA sequence: TGTGCCAGCAGTTACGGGGCCAGGGTGCACTATGGCTACACCTTC. It is translated as CASSYGARVHYGYTF.

The chain links TRBV13 to TRBJ2-5; tentative D call: TRBD2 (6 bases). The germline gives CDR1 PRHDT, CDR2 FYEKMQ (reference sequence). The CDR3 has 15 residues. V lost 4 bases to trimming and J lost 4 bases, with 16 bases between them. CDR3 coding DNA: TGTGCCAGCAGCTCTAAGGGAGGCCCGGGAGAGACCCAGTACTTC. Residues: CASSSKGGPGETQYF.

With regard to this clone: The same CDR3 can be traced to other DNA sequences in this sample. V is TRBV30 and J is TRBJ2-1; TRBD2 matches at 14 bases. Germline CDR1 is GTSNPN and CDR2 is SVGIG (reference sequence). Unmatched junction bases numbered 3, after V lost 5 bases and J lost 6 bases. This CDR3 spans 14 amino acids. The CDR3 DNA reads TGTGCCTGGGGTGGACTAGCGGGAGGCAATGAGCAGTTCTTC. This sequence encodes CAWGGLAGGNEQFF.

The V and J genes are TRBV10-1 and TRBJ2-5; 8 positions match TRBD2. Per the germline V gene, CDR1 is WNHNN and CDR2 is SYGVQD (reference sequence). This CDR3 spans 16 amino acids. V shed 9 bases and J 3 bases; nucleotides not matched to a gene: 15. CDR3 in DNA: TGCGCCAGACGAAACCAAACCAGTAGCGGGGAAGAGACCCAGTACTTC. Translated: CARRNQTSSGEETQYF.